This paragraph covers one T cell receptor (beta chain) sequence. This record comes from a study of T cells in severe cutaneous drug reactions. The iRepertoire multiplex PCR system with TCR subtype-specific primers built both bulk and single-cell libraries. From the multiplex PCR reads, TCRdb lists one entry per CDR3 protein and no DNA. This sample's table reports about 21,000 distinct CDR3 sequences. Carbamazepine had induced Stevens-Johnson syndrome or toxic epidermal necrolysis in the sequenced donors. This CDR3 region has 16 residues. Germline CDR1 and CDR2: DFQATT and SNEGSKA (reference sequence).

This chain connects TRBV20-1 to TRBJ2-7; no DNA is available, so the TRBD2 call from TCRdb remains unchecked. Material for sequencing was PBMCs. The source of this sequence is a human donor with toxic epidermal necrolysis, a severe cutaneous drug reaction. The CDR3: CSARDLQREAGNEQCF.